This TCR beta chain originates from a study of blood T cell repertoires in COVID-19. Produced via immunoSEQ multiplex PCR; TCRdb's table is partial and in-frame only. The sample lists approximately 290,000 clones, 80% to 90% seen once, with approximately 4% in the top ten. CDR1 is MDHEN, CDR2 SYDVKM, per germline. CDR3 length equals 14 residues. V was cut by 3 bases and J by 4 bases, with 12 bases left in between. This TCR was sampled from a woman younger than 45 who had recovered from COVID-19. Sequencing was performed on PBMCs or T cells enriched from blood (not recorded which). The chain employs TRBV28 and TRBJ1-2; TRBD1 is a possible D gene (5 bases). DNA for the CDR3: TGTGCCAGCAGTTTCGCCCAGGGCCTCTATGGCTACACCTTC. Protein product: CASSFAQGLYGYTF.